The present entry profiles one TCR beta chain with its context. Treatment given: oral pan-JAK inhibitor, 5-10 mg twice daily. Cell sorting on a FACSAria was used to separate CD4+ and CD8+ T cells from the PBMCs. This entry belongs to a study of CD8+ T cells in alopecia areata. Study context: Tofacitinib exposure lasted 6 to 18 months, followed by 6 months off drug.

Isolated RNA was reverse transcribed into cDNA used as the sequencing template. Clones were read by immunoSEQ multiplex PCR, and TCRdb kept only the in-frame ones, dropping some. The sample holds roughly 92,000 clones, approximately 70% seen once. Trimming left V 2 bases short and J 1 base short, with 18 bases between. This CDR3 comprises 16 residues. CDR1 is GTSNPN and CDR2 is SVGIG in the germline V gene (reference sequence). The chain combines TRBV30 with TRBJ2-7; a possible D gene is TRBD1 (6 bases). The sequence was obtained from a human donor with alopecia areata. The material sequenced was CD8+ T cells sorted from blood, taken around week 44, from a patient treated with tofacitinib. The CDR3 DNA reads TGTGCCTGGAGTCCGAGCAGAACAGGGAGTTCCTACGAGCAGTACTTC. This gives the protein CAWSPSRTGSSYEQYF.